These 32 T cell receptor beta chains were sequenced from one sample in a study of CD8+ T cells in alopecia areata. Isolated RNA was reverse transcribed into cDNA used as the sequencing template. Sequencing was performed with immunoSEQ multiplex PCR; in TCRdb, only in-frame clones are kept and a portion is missing. The sample lists under 150,000 clones; roughly 80% were seen once. Documented treatment: oral pan-JAK inhibitor, 5-10 mg twice daily. The sample consisted of CD8+ T cells sorted from blood, taken at week 4, from a patient treated with tofacitinib. These receptors came from a human donor with alopecia areata.

J is TRBJ1-4 and V is TRBV5-4; 8 positions match TRBD1. Germline V lookup: CDR1 SGHNT, CDR2 YYREEE (reference sequence). The ends lost 3 bases at V and 8 bases at J; junction bases unmatched: 6. The CDR3 covers 14 residues. CDR3 sequence (DNA): TGTGCCAGCAGCTCCTCAGGGGGCCGGGAAAAACTGTTTTTT. Its protein is CASSSSGGREKLFF.

The chain is built from TRBV2 and TRBJ2-1; 8 bases fit TRBD2. Germline values: CDR1 SNHLY, CDR2 FYNNEI. The V segment lost 11 bases and the J segment 9 bases; nucleotides outside the gene matches: 12. The CDR3 is made up of 13 amino acids. The CDR3 is CASGRGGQGEQFF. CDR3 nucleotide sequence: TGTGCCTCCGGGAGGGGGGGCCAGGGTGAGCAGTTCTTC.

The rearrangement links TRBV19 to TRBJ2-1; D possibly corresponds to TRBD2 (6 bases). Germline lookup yields CDR1 LNHDA and CDR2 SQIVND (reference sequence). V dropped 5 bases and J dropped 1 base, with 15 bases sitting between them. There are 16 residues in the CDR3. CDR3 DNA: TGTGCCAGTAGTGGACCCCGGGGGATGTCCTACAATGAGCAGTTCTTC. It encodes CASSGPRGMSYNEQFF. The full variable domain, completed using reference TRBV19 and TRBJ2-1, is DGGITQSPKYLFRKEGQNVTLSCEQNLNHDAMYWYRQDPGQGLRLIYYSQIVNDFQKGDIAEGYSVSREKKESFPLTVTSAQKNPTAFYLCASSGPRGMSYNEQFFGPGTRLTVL.

This clone was seen a few times. This chain links TRBV6-1 with TRBJ2-2; D is perhaps TRBD1 (6 bases). The CDR3 loop spans 14 amino acids. Germline values: CDR1 MNHNS, CDR2 SASEGT. V shed 5 bases and J shed 6 bases, with 13 bases lying between them. This CDR3 is CASSKIQGAGELFF. The CDR3, as DNA: TGTGCCAGCAGTAAAATACAGGGCGCCGGGGAGCTGTTTTTT.

The V gene is TRBV2, the J gene TRBJ2-7, with a possible D match to TRBD2 (6 bases). The CDR3 loop spans 12 amino acids. The V end lost 4 bases, the J end lost 9 bases, and 13 bases lay between the germline ends. Germline V gene sequence: CDR1 SNHLY, CDR2 FYNNEI. CDR3 bases: TGTGCCAGCAGTGGGGAGGACTTCTCGCAGTACTTC. Encoded protein: CASSGEDFSQYF.

The rearrangement uses TRBV7-9 and TRBJ2-7; maybe TRBD1 (5 bases). The CDR3 loop spans 14 amino acids. V lost 4 bases and J 3 bases, leaving 13 bases between the germline ends. The V gene's germline CDR1 is SEHNR and CDR2 FQNEAQ (reference sequence). CDR3 sequence (DNA): TGTGCCAGCAGCTCGAGACAGCGAGACTACGAGCAGTACTTC. Its translation: CASSSRQRDYEQYF.

This chain uses TRBV7-8 with TRBJ2-1; D not certain. This CDR3 has 12 amino acids. CDR1 SGHVS and CDR2 FQNEAQ come from the germline V gene. Trimming shortened V by 4 bases and J by 2 bases, and 3 bases separated the two germline ends. CDR3 sequence reads: CASSSAYNEQFF. Here the CDR3 DNA reads TGTGCCAGCAGCTCGGCCTACAATGAGCAGTTCTTC.

The rearrangement links TRBV29-1 to TRBJ1-2; 10 nucleotides line up with TRBD1. The CDR3 has 12 amino acids. From germline, CDR1 is SQVTM and CDR2 ANQGSEA. V trimming: 8 bases; J trimming: 5 bases; junction bases outside the gene matches: 5. The CDR3 reads CSILDRGYGYTF. The CDR3 region has the DNA TGCAGCATATTGGACAGGGGGTATGGCTACACCTTC.

This clone was seen only a few times. The V call is TRBV6-6, the J call TRBJ2-2; the D call may be TRBD1 or TRBD2 (5 bases each). CDR3 length: 13 residues. With 3 bases removed from V and 6 bases from J, the gap between germline ends came to 8 bases. Germline CDR1 and CDR2: MNHNY and SVGAGI (reference sequence). The CDR3 DNA reads as TGTGCCAGCAGTTATTGGGGGTCCGGGGAGCTGTTTTTT. Its protein product is CASSYWGSGELFF.

The CDR3 spells CASSNPGVSSYEQYF. CDR3 nucleotide sequence: TGTGCCAGCAGCAATCCAGGGGTGAGCTCCTACGAGCAGTACTTC. The rearrangement uses TRBV5-6 and TRBJ2-7; weak D call: TRBD1 (6 bases). CDR1 is SGHDT, CDR2 YYEEEE, per germline. Deletions cut 4 bases from V and 0 bases from J, with 14 bases between. This CDR3 comprises 15 residues. The full variable domain, with the rest looked up from reference TRBV5-6 and TRBJ2-7, is DAGVTQSPTHLIKTRGQQVTLRCSPKSGHDTVSWYQQALGQGPQFIFQYYEEEERQRGNFPDRFSGHQFPNYSSELNVNALLLGDSALYLCASSNPGVSSYEQYFGPGTRLTVT.

The V call is TRBV5-4, the J call TRBJ2-3; possible D gene TRBD1, 6 bases. Trimming pared 3 bases from V and 5 bases from J, leaving 10 bases between. The CDR3 is made up of 13 amino acids. Germline CDR1 reads SGHNT; CDR2 reads YYREEE (reference sequence). For the CDR3, the DNA is TGTGCCAGCAGCTATCAGACAGGAGATACGCAGTATTTT. Its translation is CASSYQTGDTQYF.

This chain links TRBV5-4 with TRBJ2-7, with TRBD1 identical over 11 bases. V trimming: 4 bases; J trimming: 3 bases; junction bases outside the gene matches: 3. This CDR3 spans 14 amino acids. The germline V gene encodes CDR1 SGHNT and CDR2 YYREEE (reference sequence). In nucleotides, the CDR3 is TGTGCCAGCAGCACCGGGACAGGGGGCTACGAGCAGTACTTC. This sequence encodes CASSTGTGGYEQYF.

V is TRBV11-2 and J is TRBJ2-5; TRBD1 aligns across 9 bases. CDR3 length: 14 residues. Germline CDR1 reads SGHAT; CDR2 reads FQNNGV. The V segment lost 4 bases and the J segment 2 bases; nucleotides outside the gene matches: 2. For the CDR3, the DNA is TGTGCCAGCAGCTACGGACAGGGGCAAGAGACCCAGTACTTC. Its protein product is CASSYGQGQETQYF.

This chain connects TRBV5-1 to TRBJ1-4, with TRBD1 identical over 8 bases. The CDR3 is 16 amino acids. Germline V lookup: CDR1 SGHRS, CDR2 YFSETQ. With V trimmed by 4 bases and J by 4 bases, 9 bases remained unmatched. The CDR3 loop reads CASSRLGTGLNEKLFF. DNA of the CDR3: TGCGCCAGCAGCCGCCTAGGGACAGGCCTTAATGAAAAACTGTTTTTT.

This chain joins TRBV27 and TRBJ2-5; 8 nucleotides match TRBD2. The germline gives CDR1 MNHEY, CDR2 SMNVEV (reference sequence). Germline trimming cut 5 bases from V and 1 base from J; bases unmatched to any gene: 3. The CDR3 contains 14 residues. This CDR3 reads CASSPRGAQETQYF. DNA for the CDR3: TGTGCCAGCAGTCCGCGGGGGGCCCAAGAGACCCAGTACTTC.

CDR3 protein: CASSLVTMADTQYF. The CDR3 coding sequence is TGTGCCAGCAGCTTAGTAACGATGGCAGATACGCAGTATTTT. The rearrangement links TRBV7-9 to TRBJ2-3; no firm D call. The CDR3 contains 14 residues. V was clipped by 1 base and J by 4 bases, with 9 bases between them. CDR1 SEHNR and CDR2 FQNEAQ come from the germline V gene (reference sequence). The full variable domain, completed using reference TRBV7-9 and TRBJ2-3, is DTGVSQNPRHKITKRGQNVTFRCDPISEHNRLYWYRQTLGQGPEFLTYFQNEAQLEKSRLLSDRFSAERPKGSFSTLEIQRTEQGDSAMYLCASSLVTMADTQYFGPGTRLTVL.

The chain combines TRBV27 with TRBJ2-1; the D gene is possibly TRBD2 (6 bases). The V and J ends lost 0 bases and 2 bases respectively, with 11 bases between them. The CDR3 sequence is 16 residues long. Germline lookup yields CDR1 MNHEY and CDR2 SMNVEV (reference sequence). Here the CDR3 DNA reads TGTGCCAGCAGTTTATCGGGCGGGGATACCTACAATGAGCAGTTCTTC. The encoded protein is CASSLSGGDTYNEQFF.

This clone has just one count. The chain links TRBV7-2 to TRBJ2-1; D may be TRBD1 (5 bases). The CDR3 extends over 15 amino acids. The germline CDR1 and CDR2 sequences are SGHTA and FQGNSA. Trimming left V 1 base short and J 7 bases short, with 14 bases between. CDR3 DNA: TGTGCCAGCAGCTTAGGATGGGGCACCATTAATGAGCAGTTCTTC. Translated, it gives CASSLGWGTINEQFF. The full variable domain, with the rest looked up from reference TRBV7-2 and TRBJ2-1, is GAGVSQSPSNKVTEKGKDVELRCDPISGHTALYWYRQSLGQGLEFLIYFQGNSAPDKSGLPSDRFSAERTGGSVSTLTIQRTQQEDSAVYLCASSLGWGTINEQFFGPGTRLTVL.

The chain combines TRBV7-9 with TRBJ2-7; 10 nucleotides agree with TRBD1. CDR1 and CDR2 (germline): SEHNR, FQNEAQ (reference sequence). There are 14 residues in the CDR3. Unmatched junction bases numbered 8, after V lost 7 bases and J lost 5 bases. The CDR3 DNA reads as TGTGCCAGCAACGGGGACAGGGGCTATCACGAGCAGTACTTC. Translating it yields CASNGDRGYHEQYF.

V and J are TRBV6-5 and TRBJ2-1; 8 nucleotides line up with TRBD2. V was clipped by 3 bases and J by 4 bases; unmatched bases: 5. This CDR3 comprises 15 residues. In germline, CDR1 is MNHEY, CDR2 SVGAGI. The CDR3 region is CASSYLAGGYNEQFF. Written as DNA, the CDR3 is TGTGCCAGCAGTTATCTGGCGGGGGGATACAATGAGCAGTTCTTC.

This CDR3 reads CASSPPEAPDTQYF. CDR3 nucleotides: TGTGCCAGCTCACCACCGGAGGCGCCAGATACGCAGTATTTT. The chain recombines TRBV18 with TRBJ2-3, with D tentatively TRBD2 (5 bases). Germline V gene data show CDR1 as KGHSH and CDR2 as LQKENI. The germline V and J ends were trimmed by 0 bases and 4 bases, with 8 bases remaining between them. The CDR3 consists of 14 residues.

The CDR3 is CASSLEGGFYEQYF. The CDR3 DNA is TGTGCCAGCAGCTTAGAGGGGGGGTTCTACGAGCAGTACTTC. This chain uses TRBV7-2 with TRBJ2-7; D is possibly TRBD2 (7 bases). Germline V CDR1 and CDR2: SGHTA, FQGNSA. V dropped 1 base and J dropped 3 bases, with 10 bases sitting between them. The CDR3 sequence is 14 residues long.

The V and J genes are TRBV7-8 and TRBJ2-1; tentatively, D is TRBD2 (7 bases). The V end lost 1 base, the J end lost 9 bases, and 13 bases lay between the germline ends. This CDR3 comprises 14 residues. Per germline, CDR1 SGHVS and CDR2 FQNEAQ. The CDR3 DNA follows: TGTGCCAGCAGCTTAGTTGGGGGGGCGGGTGAGCAGTTCTTC. Protein sequence: CASSLVGGAGEQFF.

V gene TRBV7-2 combines with J gene TRBJ2-3, with TRBD2 matching 12 bases. The J segment lost 4 bases and the V segment lost 6 bases, leaving 11 bases of the junction unmatched. Germline CDR1 is SGHTA and CDR2 is FQGNSA. CDR3 length equals 17 residues. CDR3 in DNA: TGTGCCAGCAGGCAAGATTGGACTAGCGGGGTGGCAGATACGCAGTATTTT. Translating it yields CASRQDWTSGVADTQYF.

The chain recombines TRBV2 with TRBJ2-1; tentative D call: TRBD2 (7 bases). Germline V gene data show CDR1 as SNHLY and CDR2 as FYNNEI. Trimming removed 3 bases from V and 5 bases from J, with 14 bases in between. This CDR3 is 15 amino acids long. The CDR3 bases are TGTGCCAGCAGTGATGACGGGGGGCCTCACAATGAGCAGTTCTTC. Translating it yields CASSDDGGPHNEQFF.

As to this clone: Germline is not matched at one junction end, which may reflect a read error. The sample has other DNA sequences that encode this CDR3 too. This rearrangement joins TRBV9 to TRBJ2-3, with TRBD2 identical over 7 bases. The CDR3 contains 17 residues. Germline V gives CDR1 SGDLS, CDR2 YYNGEE. The CDR3 here is CASSLYAAGDSTDTQYF. The CDR3 DNA reads as TGTGCCAGCAGCCTTTATGCTGCGGGGGATAGCACGGATACGCAGTATTTT.

The chain employs TRBV29-1 and TRBJ2-3; TRBD2 aligns across 8 bases. Germline CDR1 is SQVTM and CDR2 is ANQGSEA. V shed 6 bases, J shed 2 bases, and the junction held 10 bases outside the gene matches. This CDR3 contains 15 residues. CDR3 sequence: CSVSFSGVPTDTQYF. The CDR3 DNA reads as TGCAGCGTCTCCTTTAGCGGGGTGCCCACAGATACGCAGTATTTT.

The chain combines TRBV11-2 with TRBJ2-3; D unresolved. Germline lookup yields CDR1 SGHAT and CDR2 FQNNGV. There are 12 residues in the CDR3. Trimming removed 5 bases from V and 4 bases from J, with 7 bases in between. The chain's CDR3 is CASSAYSDTQYF. The DNA for the CDR3 is TGTGCCAGCAGCGCCTATTCAGATACGCAGTATTTT.

The rearrangement joins TRBV10-2 to TRBJ2-3; 10 positions agree with TRBD2. CDR3 length: 15 residues. The V gene's germline CDR1 is WSHSY and CDR2 SAAADI. The V segment lost 6 bases and the J segment 1 base; nucleotides outside the gene matches: 4. CDR3 sequence: CASRAGTSGTDTQYF. Written as DNA, the CDR3 is TGCGCCAGCAGGGCCGGGACTAGCGGCACAGATACGCAGTATTTT.

The J gene is TRBJ2-7, the V gene TRBV21-1. TRBV21-1 is classified as a pseudogene. The CDR3 loop spans 13 amino acids. In DNA, the CDR3 is TGTGCCAGAGAATCGGGCCTTCTATACGAGCAGTACTTC. This sequence encodes CARESGLLYEQYF.

This clone has a single count. V gene TRBV27 combines with J gene TRBJ2-1; TRBD2 matches 10 bases. The CDR3 runs to 15 residues. Trimming removed 2 bases from V and 5 bases from J; junction bases left unmatched: 3. Germline CDR1 reads MNHEY; CDR2 reads SMNVEV (reference sequence). CDR3 protein: CASSLSGGANNEQFF. CDR3 coding DNA: TGTGCCAGCAGTTTAAGCGGGGGGGCTAACAATGAGCAGTTCTTC.

The chain has TRBV30 and TRBJ2-3; D is unresolved. The CDR3 sequence is 15 residues long. Germline lookup yields CDR1 GTSNPN and CDR2 SVGIG (reference sequence). V was cut by 0 bases and J by 9 bases, with 19 bases left in between. The CDR3 loop is CAWSVLRQGLDTQYF. In DNA, the CDR3 is TGTGCCTGGAGTGTACTGAGACAAGGGTTAGACACGCAGTATTTT.